This TCR beta chain was sequenced in a study of T cells in Graves' hyperthyroidism and ophthalmopathy. The TCR beta CDR3 regions underwent amplification using RNA transcripts as the source. HTBI primers were the set used in a first-round RT-PCR of the TCR CDR3. A single record per CDR3 protein comes from TCRdb applying MiXCR to the multiplex PCR reads. The repertoire has 800,000 or so distinct CDR3 sequences, more than 30% of them found once; the top ten carry over 8%. Study findings and constraints: With a median lead of about six months before onset, the model predicted ophthalmopathy.

This clonotype occurred many times. Its specificity is unknown. Per the germline V gene, CDR1 is DFQATT and CDR2 is SNEGSKA (reference sequence). The CDR3 has 13 amino acids. V dropped 3 bases and J dropped 4; count of bases not matched to a gene: 4. The TCR was taken from a man between 18 and 29 years old with Graves' hyperthyroidism. Sequencing used blood. The genes are TRBV20-1 and TRBJ2-7; 9 nucleotides agree with TRBD1. The DNA for the CDR3 is TGCAGTGCTAGTACGGACAGGGGATACGAGCAGTACTTC. Its protein product is CSASTDRGYEQYF.